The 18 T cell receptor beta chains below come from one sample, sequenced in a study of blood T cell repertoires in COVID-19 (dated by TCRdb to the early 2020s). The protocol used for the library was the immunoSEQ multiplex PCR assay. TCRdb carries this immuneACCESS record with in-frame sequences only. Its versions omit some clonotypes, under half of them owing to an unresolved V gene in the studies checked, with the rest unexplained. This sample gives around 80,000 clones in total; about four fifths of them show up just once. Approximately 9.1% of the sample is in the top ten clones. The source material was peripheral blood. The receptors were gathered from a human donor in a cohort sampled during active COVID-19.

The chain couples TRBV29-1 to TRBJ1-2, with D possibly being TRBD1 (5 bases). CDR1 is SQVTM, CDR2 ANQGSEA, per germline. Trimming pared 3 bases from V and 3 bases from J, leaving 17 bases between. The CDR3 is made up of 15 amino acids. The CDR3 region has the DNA TGCAGCGTTGATTGGGGAAGGGGTGGCGACTATGGCTACACCTTC. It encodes CSVDWGRGGDYGYTF. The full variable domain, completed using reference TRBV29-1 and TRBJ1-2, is SAVISQKPSRDICQRGTSLTIQCQVDSQVTMMFWYRQQPGQSLTLIATANQGSEATYESGFVIDKFPISRPNLTFSTLTVSNMSPEDSSIYLCSVDWGRGGDYGYTFGSGTRLTVV.

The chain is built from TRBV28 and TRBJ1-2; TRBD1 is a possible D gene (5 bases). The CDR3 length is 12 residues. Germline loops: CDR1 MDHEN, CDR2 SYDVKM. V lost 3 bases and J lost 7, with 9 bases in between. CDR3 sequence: CASSFGRAGYTF. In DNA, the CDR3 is TGTGCCAGCAGTTTCGGCAGGGCTGGCTACACCTTC.

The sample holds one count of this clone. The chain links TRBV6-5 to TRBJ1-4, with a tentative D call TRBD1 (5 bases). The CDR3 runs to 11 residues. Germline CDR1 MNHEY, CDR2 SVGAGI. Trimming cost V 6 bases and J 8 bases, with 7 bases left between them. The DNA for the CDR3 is TGTGCCAGCAGGGGGGGGGAAAAACTGTTTTTT. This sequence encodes CASRGGEKLFF.

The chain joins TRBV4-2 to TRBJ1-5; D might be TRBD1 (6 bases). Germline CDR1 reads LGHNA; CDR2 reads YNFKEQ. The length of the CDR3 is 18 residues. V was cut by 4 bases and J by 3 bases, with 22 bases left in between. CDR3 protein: CASSRQDPSSGNNQPQHF. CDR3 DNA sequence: TGTGCCAGCAGCCGACAGGACCCCTCATCCGGGAACAATCAGCCCCAGCATTTT.

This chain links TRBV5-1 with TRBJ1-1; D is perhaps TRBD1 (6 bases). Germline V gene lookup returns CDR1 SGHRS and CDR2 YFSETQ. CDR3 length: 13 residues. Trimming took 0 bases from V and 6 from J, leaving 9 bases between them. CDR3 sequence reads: CASSLVGAAEAFF. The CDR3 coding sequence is TGCGCCAGCAGCTTGGTGGGGGCCGCTGAAGCTTTCTTT.

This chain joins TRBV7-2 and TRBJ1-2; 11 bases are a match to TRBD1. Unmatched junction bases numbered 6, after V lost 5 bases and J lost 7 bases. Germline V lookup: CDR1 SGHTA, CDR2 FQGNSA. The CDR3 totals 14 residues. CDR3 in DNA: TGTGCCAGCAGCCCAGGACAGGGGGCAAGTGGCTACACCTTC. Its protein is CASSPGQGASGYTF.

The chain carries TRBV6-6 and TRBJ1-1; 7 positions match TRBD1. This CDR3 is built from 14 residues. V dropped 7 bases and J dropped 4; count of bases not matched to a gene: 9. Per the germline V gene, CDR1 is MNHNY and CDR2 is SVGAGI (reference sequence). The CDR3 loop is CASTRGNWGTEAFF. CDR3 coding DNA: TGTGCCAGCACCAGGGGGAATTGGGGCACTGAAGCTTTCTTT.

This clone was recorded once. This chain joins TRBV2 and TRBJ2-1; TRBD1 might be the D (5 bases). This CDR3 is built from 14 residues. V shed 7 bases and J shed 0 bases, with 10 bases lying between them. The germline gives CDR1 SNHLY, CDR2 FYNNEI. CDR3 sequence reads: CASKQESSYNEQFF. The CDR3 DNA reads TGTGCCAGCAAACAGGAGTCCTCCTACAATGAGCAGTTCTTC.

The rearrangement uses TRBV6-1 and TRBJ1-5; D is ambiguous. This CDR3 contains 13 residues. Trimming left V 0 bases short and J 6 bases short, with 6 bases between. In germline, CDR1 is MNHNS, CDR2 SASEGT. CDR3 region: CASSEAPSQPQHF. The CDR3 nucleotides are TGTGCCAGCAGTGAAGCCCCGTCTCAGCCCCAGCATTTT.

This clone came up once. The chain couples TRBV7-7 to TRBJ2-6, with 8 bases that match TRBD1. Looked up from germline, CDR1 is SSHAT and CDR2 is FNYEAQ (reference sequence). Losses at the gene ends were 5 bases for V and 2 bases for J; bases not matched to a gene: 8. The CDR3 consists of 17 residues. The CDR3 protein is CASSAPRTGTGANVLTF. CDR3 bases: TGTGCCAGCAGCGCGCCTCGGACAGGGACTGGGGCCAACGTCCTGACTTTC.

CDR3 coding DNA: TGTGCCAGCATATGGGGGGGGACTGGTACAGATACGCAGTATTTT. Encoded protein: CASIWGGTGTDTQYF. The genes are TRBV2 and TRBJ2-3, with TRBD2 matching over 7 bases. Unmatched junction bases numbered 10, after V lost 7 bases and J lost 3 bases. The germline gives CDR1 SNHLY, CDR2 FYNNEI. This CDR3 has 15 amino acids. The whole variable domain, remainder taken from reference TRBV2 and TRBJ2-3, is EPEVTQTPSHQVTQMGQEVILRCVPISNHLYFYWYRQILGQKVEFLVSFYNNEISEKSEIFDDQFSVERPDGSNFTLKIRSTKLEDSAMYFCASIWGGTGTDTQYFGPGTRLTVL.

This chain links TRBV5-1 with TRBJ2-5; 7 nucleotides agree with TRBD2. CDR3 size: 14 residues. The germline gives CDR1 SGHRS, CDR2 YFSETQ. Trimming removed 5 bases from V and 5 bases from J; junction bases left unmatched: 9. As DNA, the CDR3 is TGCGCCAGCAGACTCGAAACAGCGGGGGAGACCCAGTACTTC. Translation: CASRLETAGETQYF.

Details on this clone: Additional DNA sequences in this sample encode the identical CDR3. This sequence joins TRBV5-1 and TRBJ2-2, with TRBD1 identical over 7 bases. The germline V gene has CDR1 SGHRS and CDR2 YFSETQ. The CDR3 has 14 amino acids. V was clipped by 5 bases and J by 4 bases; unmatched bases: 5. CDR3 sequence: CASSPGQLTGELFF. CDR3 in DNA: TGCGCCAGCAGTCCGGGACAGCTCACCGGGGAGCTGTTTTTT.

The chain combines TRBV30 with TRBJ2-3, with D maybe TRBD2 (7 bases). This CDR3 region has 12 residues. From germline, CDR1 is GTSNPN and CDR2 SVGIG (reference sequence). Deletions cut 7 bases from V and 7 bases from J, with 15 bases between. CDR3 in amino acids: CAFHGGGNTQYF. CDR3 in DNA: TGTGCCTTTCACGGCGGGGGCAATACGCAGTATTTT.

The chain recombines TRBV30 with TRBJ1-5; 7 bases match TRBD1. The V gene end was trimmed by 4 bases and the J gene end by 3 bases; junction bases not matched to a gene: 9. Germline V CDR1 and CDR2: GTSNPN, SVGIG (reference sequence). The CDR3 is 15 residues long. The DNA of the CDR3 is TGTGCCTGGACCCCCGGACAGGAACCCAATCAGCCCCAGCATTTT. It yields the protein CAWTPGQEPNQPQHF.

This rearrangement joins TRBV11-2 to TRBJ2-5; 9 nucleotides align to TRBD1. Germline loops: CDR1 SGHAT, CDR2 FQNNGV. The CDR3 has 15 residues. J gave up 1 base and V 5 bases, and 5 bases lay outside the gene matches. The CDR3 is CASSRDREPQETQYF. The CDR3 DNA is TGTGCCAGCAGCCGGGACAGGGAACCCCAAGAGACCCAGTACTTC.

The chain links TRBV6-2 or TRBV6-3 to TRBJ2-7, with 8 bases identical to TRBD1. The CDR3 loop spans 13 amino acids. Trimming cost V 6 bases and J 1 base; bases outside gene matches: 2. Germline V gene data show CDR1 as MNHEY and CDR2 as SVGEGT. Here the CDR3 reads CASSRTGSYEQYF. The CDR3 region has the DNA TGTGCCAGCAGCCGGACAGGGTCCTACGAGCAGTACTTC.

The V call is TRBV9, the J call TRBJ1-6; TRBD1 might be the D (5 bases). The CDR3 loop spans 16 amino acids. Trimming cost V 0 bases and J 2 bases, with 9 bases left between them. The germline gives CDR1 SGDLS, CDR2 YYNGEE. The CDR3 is CASSVDAGTYNSPLHF. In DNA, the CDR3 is TGTGCCAGCAGCGTAGATGCAGGGACCTATAATTCACCCCTCCACTTT. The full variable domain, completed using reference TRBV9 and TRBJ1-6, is DSGVTQTPKHLITATGQRVTLRCSPRSGDLSVYWYQQSLDQGLQFLIQYYNGEERAKGNILERFSAQQFPDLHSELNLSSLELGDSALYFCASSVDAGTYNSPLHFGNGTRLTVT.